Each of the 10 T cell receptor beta chains below was sequenced from the same sample in a study of T cell repertoires in cytomegalovirus infection. TCRdb used MiXCR to reprocess the reads, holding one entry per CDR3 protein. The sample consists of hundreds of thousands of distinct CDR3 sequences, approximately 33% of them appearing once. Their cognate antigens are unknown. Source: cultured PBMCs, taken from culture after CMV antigen stimulation. The receptors stem from a human donor in good health (CMV status not recorded). Some clones in this sample may be carry-over from other donors' samples.

The rearrangement uses TRBV5-6 and TRBJ2-7; 8 bases are shared with TRBD2. Germline V gene lookup returns CDR1 SGHDT and CDR2 YYEEEE. There are 17 residues in the CDR3. After removal of 2 bases from V and 0 bases from J, the junction contained 10 bases not matched to a gene. This chain's CDR3 is CASSFSTIAGTSYEQYF. CDR3 nucleotide sequence: TGTGCCAGCAGCTTCTCAACTATAGCGGGAACCTCCTACGAGCAGTACTTC. The complete variable domain, with remaining parts taken from reference TRBV5-6 and TRBJ2-7, reads DAGVTQSPTHLIKTRGQQVTLRCSPKSGHDTVSWYQQALGQGPQFIFQYYEEEERQRGNFPDRFSGHQFPNYSSELNVNALLLGDSALYLCASSFSTIAGTSYEQYFGPGTRLTVT.

This clonotype was counted ten times or more. Here the CDR3 reads CASSYMAGVQPQHF. The CDR3 DNA follows: TGTGCCAGCAGTTACATGGCAGGGGTTCAGCCCCAGCATTTT. This sequence joins TRBV6-5 and TRBJ1-5; weak D call: TRBD1 (6 bases). Germline CDR1 reads MNHEY; CDR2 reads SVGAGI. The length of the CDR3 is 14 residues. The ends were cut back, 2 bases at V and 6 bases at J, with 11 bases in the middle.

Many counts were recorded for this clonotype. The J gene is TRBJ2-1, the V gene TRBV7-8, with 7 bases matching TRBD1. The CDR3 contains 13 residues. Looked up from germline, CDR1 is SGHVS and CDR2 is FQNEAQ. V gave up 2 bases and J gave up 6 bases; unmatched junction bases: 1. The CDR3 loop reads CASSLRQGNEQFF. The DNA for the CDR3 is TGTGCCAGCAGCTTACGACAGGGCAATGAGCAGTTCTTC.

Here the CDR3 reads CAISEGRGTEAFF. CDR3 DNA sequence: TGTGCCATCAGTGAGGGGCGCGGAACTGAAGCTTTCTTT. The rearrangement joins TRBV10-3 to TRBJ1-1; D gene uncertain. The CDR3 length is 13 residues. The germline CDR1 and CDR2 sequences are ENHRY and SYGVKD. V was pared by 2 bases and J by 5 bases, with 9 bases between.

The chain employs TRBV7-8 and TRBJ2-2; TRBD1 agrees at 10 bases. The length of the CDR3 is 15 residues. The junction had 5 bases not matched to a gene; V was cut back by 5 bases and J by 5 bases. Germline lookup yields CDR1 SGHVS and CDR2 FQNEAQ. CDR3 in amino acids: CASSITGQGTGELFF. The DNA of the CDR3 is TGTGCCAGCAGCATAACGGGACAGGGGACCGGGGAGCTGTTTTTT.

The chain employs TRBV11-2 and TRBJ2-5, with 8 bases lining up with TRBD1. Germline V gene lookup returns CDR1 SGHAT and CDR2 FQNNGV. V lost 5 bases, J lost 8 bases, and 7 bases stayed unmatched. This CDR3 contains 13 residues. Here the CDR3 DNA reads TGTGCCAGCAGCGAGGACAGGGATGGAACCCAGTACTTC. Residues: CASSEDRDGTQYF.

This clonotype was seen a few times. This may stem from a read error, because a much larger clone lies one nucleotide away. The rearrangement links TRBV11-2 to TRBJ1-1; D may be TRBD1 (5 bases). CDR1 and CDR2 from the germline V gene are SGHAT and FQNNGV. CDR3 size: 13 residues. Deletions cut 5 bases from V and 0 bases from J, with 7 bases between. The CDR3 bases are TGTGCCAGCAGCACGGACATGAACACTGAAGCTTTCTTT. It translates to CASSTDMNTEAFF.

The CDR3 is CASSLRDATEQYF. CDR3 nucleotide sequence: TGTGCCAGCAGTCTTCGTGATGCGACCGAGCAGTACTTC. This chain links TRBV7-9 with TRBJ2-7; D is uncertain. The CDR3 length is 13 residues. The germline gives CDR1 SEHNR, CDR2 FQNEAQ (reference sequence). The V and J ends lost 6 bases and 6 bases respectively, with 15 bases between them.

The genes are TRBV6-7 and TRBJ1-1; no clear D gene. TRBV6-7 carries the ORF label, with uncertain function. Trimming took 0 bases from V and 0 from J, leaving 8 bases between them. The CDR3 is 15 amino acids. The CDR3 is CASSYSDRMNTEAFF. CDR3 nucleotides: TGTGCCAGCAGTTACTCGGACCGGATGAACACTGAAGCTTTCTTT.

This clonotype occurred a few times. This chain connects TRBV7-9 to TRBJ2-7; 9 nucleotides line up with TRBD1. Germline values: CDR1 SEHNR, CDR2 FQNEAQ (reference sequence). This CDR3 has 15 residues. Trimming at V came to 1 base and at J to 3 bases, leaving 4 bases not matched to a gene. In nucleotides, the CDR3 is TGTGCCAGCAGCTTAGACGGGACAGGGCTCTACGAGCAGTACTTC. Encoded protein: CASSLDGTGLYEQYF.